This T cell receptor beta chain was profiled in a study of human T cells and chemical hapten exposure (dated by TCRdb to the early 2020s). For context, the study as a whole: For sensitization, 2% DPC in acetone was applied to a roughly 2 cm by roughly 2 cm area of upper inner arm skin. Patients additionally received weekly therapeutic DPC doses to the scalp throughout the roughly 25-week study period. Patch testing on the upper back used Finn chambers containing 0.01% DPC, with scoring done after 6 days according to International Contact Dermatitis Research Group standards. The mostly female patient cohort included alopecia areata with under or over 50% scalp involvement, alopecia totalis and alopecia universalis. Libraries were pooled for sequencing, and per-sample TCR yields varied mainly because of small differences in library volumes within the pool. Peripheral blood TCR repertoire changes were tracked in vivo in alopecia patients during primary and secondary sensitization to the hapten diphenylcyclopropenone (DPC). Blood samples were taken from patients before sensitization (week 0) and then at 2, 6 and about 24 weeks after DPC sensitization. Blood for TCR sequencing was provided by twenty-nine alopecia patients at one to four time points (pre-sensitization, 2, 6 and 24 weeks). What the research found in general, with its limitations: The number of PT1 expanded TCRs positively correlated with patch test score, significant at thresholds 8, 16 and 32 but not 4. DPC sensitization did not change the number of TCRs with a frequency above 1 in 1000, and there was no evidence of changes in global repertoire structure. Because every patient had alopecia, a presumed autoimmune disease, the patients' immune response might differ from that of healthy individuals. Repeated subsampling changed both the strength of the expansion versus patch-test correlation and the threshold at which the correlation became significant. Significantly more large CDR3 similarity clusters were formed by expanded TCRs than by pre-sensitization or healthy control sets, consistent with antigen-driven responses.

Receptors were amplified or captured by RACE. These reads were obtained on a NextSeq 500. Library preparation attached unique molecular identifiers to individual cDNA molecules for quantitative, reproducible TCR counting. Each blood RNA sample was used to sequence both TCR alpha and TCR beta chains. The paper's processing steps were these. A median of roughly 99,000 TCRs per sample was observed, with a range of roughly 20,000 to 750,000. V, J and CDR3 annotation of the TCR reads was performed with the Decombinator software suite. To make PS versus PT1 abundance plots, every sample was subsampled to the same number of TCRs (28,000). TCRs were defined as expanded if absent before sensitization and observed at least eight times at the 2-week time point. The raw public data were reprocessed by TCRdb itself: fastp quality trimming at Q25, MiXCR clonotype calling, in-frame beta chains only. Each CDR3 protein appears once, grouped with its most common genes and DNA. What appears here as the V and J calls and clone size reflects TCRdb's work, not the paper's. For this sample there are 300,000 to 350,000 distinct CDR3 sequences; 6% to 8.5% appear just once. The ten most abundant clones make up roughly 7.9% of the sample.

The intended sense of this specimen's time point label: patch test 1, 2 weeks after DPC sensitization. The treatment or condition label on this specimen signifies: therapeutic diphenylcyclopropenone sensitization with weekly scalp DPC. Blood at each patch-test visit was drawn before the patch test was applied. Patients were eligible if aged 18 to 70, diagnosed with alopecia and judged suitable for DPC therapy, and pregnant patients were excluded. Unfractionated whole blood was collected in Tempus Blood RNA tubes, and total RNA was extracted from that blood. This clonotype came up many times. Its target antigen remains unknown. The sample holds no much larger clone one base away, and base qualities are not on file. The CDR3 runs 14 amino acids, cysteine and phenylalanine included. The only DNA kept is the CDR3, 42 bases in frame from the first base. Based on the germline V gene, the CDR1 and CDR2 sequences are MDHEN and SYDVKM. V is pruned by 6 bases and J by 3 bases, leaving 8 bases of the junction without a gene match.

This chain is built from TRBV28 and TRBJ2-7, with TRBD1 matching 7 junction bases. The sequence was collected from a woman aged 18-29 years with alopecia areata. Some clones in this sample may be carry-over from other donors' samples. Sequenced material: whole blood, taken in connection with sensitization to the hapten diphenylcyclopropenone (DPC). The base sequence is TGTGCCAGCAGCCAACCCCGGGACAGCTACGAGCAGTACTTC. This encodes CASSQPRDSYEQYF.